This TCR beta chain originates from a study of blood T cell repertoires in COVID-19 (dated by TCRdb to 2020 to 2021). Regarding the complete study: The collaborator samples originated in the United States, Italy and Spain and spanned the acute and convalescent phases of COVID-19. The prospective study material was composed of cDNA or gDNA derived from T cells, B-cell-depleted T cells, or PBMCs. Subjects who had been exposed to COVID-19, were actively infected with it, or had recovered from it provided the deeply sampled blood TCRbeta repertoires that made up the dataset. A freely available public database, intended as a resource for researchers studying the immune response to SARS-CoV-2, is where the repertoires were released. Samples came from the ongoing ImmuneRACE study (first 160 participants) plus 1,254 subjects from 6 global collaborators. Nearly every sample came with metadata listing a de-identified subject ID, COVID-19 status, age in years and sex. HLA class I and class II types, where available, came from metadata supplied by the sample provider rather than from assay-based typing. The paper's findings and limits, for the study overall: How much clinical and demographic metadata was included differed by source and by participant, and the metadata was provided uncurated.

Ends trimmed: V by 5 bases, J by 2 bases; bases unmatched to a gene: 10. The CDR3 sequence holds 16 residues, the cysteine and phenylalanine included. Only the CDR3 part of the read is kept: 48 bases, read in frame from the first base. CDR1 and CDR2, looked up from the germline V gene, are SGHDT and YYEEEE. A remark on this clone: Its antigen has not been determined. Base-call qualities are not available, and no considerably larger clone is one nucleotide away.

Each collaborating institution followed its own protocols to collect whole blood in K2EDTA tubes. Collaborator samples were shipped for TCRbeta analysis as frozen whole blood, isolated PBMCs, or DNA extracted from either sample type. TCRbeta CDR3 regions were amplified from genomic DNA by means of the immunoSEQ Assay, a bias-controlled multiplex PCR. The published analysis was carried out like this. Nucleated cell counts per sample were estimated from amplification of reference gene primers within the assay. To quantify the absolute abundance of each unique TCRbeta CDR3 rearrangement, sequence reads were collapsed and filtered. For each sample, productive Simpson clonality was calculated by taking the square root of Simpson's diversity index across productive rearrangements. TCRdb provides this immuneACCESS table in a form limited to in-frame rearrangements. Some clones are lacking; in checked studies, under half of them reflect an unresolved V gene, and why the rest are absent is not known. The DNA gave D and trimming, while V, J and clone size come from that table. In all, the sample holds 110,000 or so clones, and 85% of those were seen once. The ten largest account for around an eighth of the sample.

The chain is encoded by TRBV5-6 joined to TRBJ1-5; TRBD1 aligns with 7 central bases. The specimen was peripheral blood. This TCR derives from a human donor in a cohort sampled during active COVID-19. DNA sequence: TGTGCCAGCAGGGCTTGGGTAGGGGGCGGCAATCAGCCCCAGCATTTT. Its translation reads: CASRAWVGGGNQPQHF.